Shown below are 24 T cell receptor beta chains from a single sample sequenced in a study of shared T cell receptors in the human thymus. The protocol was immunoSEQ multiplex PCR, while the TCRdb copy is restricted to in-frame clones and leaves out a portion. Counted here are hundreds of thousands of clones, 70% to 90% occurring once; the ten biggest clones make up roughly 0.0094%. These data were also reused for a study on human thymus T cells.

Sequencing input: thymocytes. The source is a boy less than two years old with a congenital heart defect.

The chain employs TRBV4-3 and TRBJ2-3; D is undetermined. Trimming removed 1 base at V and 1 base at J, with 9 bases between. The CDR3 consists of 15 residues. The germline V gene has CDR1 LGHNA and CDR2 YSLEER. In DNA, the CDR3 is TGCGCCAGCAGCCAAGGTAGTTTGCGCACAGATACGCAGTATTTT. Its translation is CASSQGSLRTDTQYF.

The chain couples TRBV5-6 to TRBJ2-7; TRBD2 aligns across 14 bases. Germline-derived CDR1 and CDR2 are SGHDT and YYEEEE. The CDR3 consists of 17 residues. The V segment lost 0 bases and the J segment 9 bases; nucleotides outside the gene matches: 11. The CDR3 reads CASSLAGTSGRHSPQYF. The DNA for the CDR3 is TGTGCCAGCAGCTTGGCCGGGACTAGCGGGAGACATTCGCCGCAGTACTTC.

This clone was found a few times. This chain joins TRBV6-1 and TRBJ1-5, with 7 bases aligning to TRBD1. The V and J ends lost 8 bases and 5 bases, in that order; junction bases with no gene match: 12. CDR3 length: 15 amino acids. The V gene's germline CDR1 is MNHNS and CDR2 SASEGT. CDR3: CASSLWTGPDQPQHF. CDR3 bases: TGTGCCAGCTCCCTTTGGACAGGCCCCGATCAGCCCCAGCATTTT.

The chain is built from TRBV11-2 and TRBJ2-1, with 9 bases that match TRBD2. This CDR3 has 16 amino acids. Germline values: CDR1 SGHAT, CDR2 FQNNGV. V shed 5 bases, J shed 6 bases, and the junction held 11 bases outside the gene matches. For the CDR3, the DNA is TGTGCCAGCAGCGCCTTAACCGGGACTAGCTTCAATGAGCAGTTCTTC. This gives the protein CASSALTGTSFNEQFF.

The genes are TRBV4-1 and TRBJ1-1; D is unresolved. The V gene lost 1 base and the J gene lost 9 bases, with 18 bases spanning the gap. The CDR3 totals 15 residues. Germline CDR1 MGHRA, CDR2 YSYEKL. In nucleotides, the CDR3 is TGCGCCAGCAGCCAAGGTCTTATGGAGATACCCCAAGCTTTCTTT. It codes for CASSQGLMEIPQAFF.

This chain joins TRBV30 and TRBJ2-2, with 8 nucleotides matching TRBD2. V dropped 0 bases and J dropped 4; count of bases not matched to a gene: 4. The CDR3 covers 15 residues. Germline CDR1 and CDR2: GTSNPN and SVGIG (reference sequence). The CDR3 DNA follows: TGTGCCTGGAGTGTACGTACTAGCGGCACCGGGGAGCTGTTTTTT. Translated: CAWSVRTSGTGELFF.

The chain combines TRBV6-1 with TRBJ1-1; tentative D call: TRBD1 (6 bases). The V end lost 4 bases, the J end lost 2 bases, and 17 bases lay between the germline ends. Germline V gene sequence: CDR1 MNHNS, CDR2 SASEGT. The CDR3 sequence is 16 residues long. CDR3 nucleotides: TGTGCCAGCAGTGGGCCACTACAGGGATCAAACACTGAAGCTTTCTTT. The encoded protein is CASSGPLQGSNTEAFF.

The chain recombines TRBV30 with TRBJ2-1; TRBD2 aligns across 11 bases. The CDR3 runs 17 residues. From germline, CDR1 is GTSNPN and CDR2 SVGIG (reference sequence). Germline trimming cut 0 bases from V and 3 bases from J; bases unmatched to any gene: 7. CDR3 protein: CAWSVPLLAGDYNEQFF. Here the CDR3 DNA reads TGTGCCTGGAGTGTTCCCTTACTAGCGGGAGACTACAATGAGCAGTTCTTC.

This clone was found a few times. CDR3 nucleotides: TGCAGCGGCTCACAGGGGAAAAACACAGATACGCAGTATTTT. It is translated as CSGSQGKNTDTQYF. The chain is built from TRBV29-1 and TRBJ2-3; TRBD1 agrees at 7 bases. Germline V gene data show CDR1 as SQVTM and CDR2 as ANQGSEA. V gave up 7 bases and J gave up 2 bases; unmatched junction bases: 9. The CDR3 spans 14 residues.

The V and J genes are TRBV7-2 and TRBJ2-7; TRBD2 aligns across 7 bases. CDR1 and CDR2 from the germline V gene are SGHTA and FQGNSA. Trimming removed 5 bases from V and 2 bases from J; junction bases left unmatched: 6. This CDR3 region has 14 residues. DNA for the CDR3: TGTGCCAGCAGCGTCGCTAGCGGCACCTACGAGCAGTACTTC. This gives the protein CASSVASGTYEQYF.

The CDR3 region has the DNA TGTGCCAGCAGTTACAGGAGGCTCTTCTCGGCGGGGGTACAGTACGAGCAGTACTTC. Protein: CASSYRRLFSAGVQYEQYF. The chain uses TRBV28 and TRBJ2-7; 7 bases map to TRBD2. V lost 4 bases and J lost 4; bases outside the gene matches: 22. Germline CDR1 and CDR2: MDHEN and SYDVKM. This CDR3 is built from 19 residues.

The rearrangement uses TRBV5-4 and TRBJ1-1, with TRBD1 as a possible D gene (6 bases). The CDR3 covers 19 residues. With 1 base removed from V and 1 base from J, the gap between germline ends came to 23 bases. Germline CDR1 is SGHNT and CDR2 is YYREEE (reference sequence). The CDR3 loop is CASSLWFGTGPGPNTEAFF. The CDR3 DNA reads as TGTGCCAGCAGCTTGTGGTTCGGTACAGGGCCGGGTCCGAACACTGAAGCTTTCTTT.

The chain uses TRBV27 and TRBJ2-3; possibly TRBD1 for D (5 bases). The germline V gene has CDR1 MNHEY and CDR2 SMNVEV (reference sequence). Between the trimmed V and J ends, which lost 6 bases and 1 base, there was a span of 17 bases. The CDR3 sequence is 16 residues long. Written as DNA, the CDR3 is TGTGCCAGCAGCCTTTTCCGACAGAACCGCACAGATACGCAGTATTTT. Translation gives CASSLFRQNRTDTQYF.

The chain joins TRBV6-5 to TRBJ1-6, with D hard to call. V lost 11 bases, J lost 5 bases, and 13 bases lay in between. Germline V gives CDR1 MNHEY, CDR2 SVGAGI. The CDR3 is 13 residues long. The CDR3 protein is CAAGGVHNSPLHF. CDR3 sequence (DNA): TGTGCCGCGGGCGGTGTACATAATTCACCCCTCCACTTT.

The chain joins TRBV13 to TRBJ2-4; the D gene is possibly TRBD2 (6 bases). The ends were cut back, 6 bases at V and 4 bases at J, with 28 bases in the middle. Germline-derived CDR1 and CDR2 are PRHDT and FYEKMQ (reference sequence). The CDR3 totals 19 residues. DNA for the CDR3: TGTGCCAGCAGTGCGGGACTCCATTATTCTGGGTTTGCTAAAAACATTCAGTACTTC. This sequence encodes CASSAGLHYSGFAKNIQYF.

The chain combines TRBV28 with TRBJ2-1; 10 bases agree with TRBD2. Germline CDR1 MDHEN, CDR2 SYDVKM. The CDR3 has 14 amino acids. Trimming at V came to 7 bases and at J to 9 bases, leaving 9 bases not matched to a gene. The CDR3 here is CASNPAGGRGEQFF. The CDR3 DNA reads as TGTGCCAGCAACCCAGCGGGAGGGCGTGGTGAGCAGTTCTTC.

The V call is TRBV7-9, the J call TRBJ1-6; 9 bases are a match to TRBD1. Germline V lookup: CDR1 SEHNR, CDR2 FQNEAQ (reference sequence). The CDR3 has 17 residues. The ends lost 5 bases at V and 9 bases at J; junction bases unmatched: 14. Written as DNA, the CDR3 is TGTGCCAGCAGCGCAAACAGGGGGCCTGGGCTAATTTCACCCCTCCACTTT. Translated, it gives CASSANRGPGLISPLHF.

Written as DNA, the CDR3 is TGTGCCAGCAGCTTGGTTAGGGACAGGGGACGTGGCTACACCTTC. Protein: CASSLVRDRGRGYTF. This chain links TRBV11-2 with TRBJ1-2; 10 nucleotides agree with TRBD1. Germline CDR1 SGHAT, CDR2 FQNNGV. This CDR3 has 15 amino acids. The trim removed 3 bases at V and 7 bases at J, leaving 8 bases unmatched.

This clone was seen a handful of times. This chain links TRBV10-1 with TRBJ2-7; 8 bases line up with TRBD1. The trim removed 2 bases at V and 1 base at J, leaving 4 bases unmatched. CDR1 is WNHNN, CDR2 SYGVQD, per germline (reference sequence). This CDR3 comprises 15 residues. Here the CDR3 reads CASSEGRDRSYEQYF. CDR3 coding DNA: TGCGCCAGCAGTGAGGGTCGGGACAGGTCCTACGAGCAGTACTTC.

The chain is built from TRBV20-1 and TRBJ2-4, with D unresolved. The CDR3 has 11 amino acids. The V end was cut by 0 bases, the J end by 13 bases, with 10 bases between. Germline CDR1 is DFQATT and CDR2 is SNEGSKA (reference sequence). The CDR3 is CSARDLKPQYF. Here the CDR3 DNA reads TGCAGTGCTAGAGATCTCAAGCCCCAGTACTTC.

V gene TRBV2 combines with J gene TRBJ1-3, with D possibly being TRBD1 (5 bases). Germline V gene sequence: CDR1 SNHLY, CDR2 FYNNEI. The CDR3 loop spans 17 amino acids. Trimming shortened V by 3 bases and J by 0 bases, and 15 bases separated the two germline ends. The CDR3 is CASSEKGWRSSGNTIYF. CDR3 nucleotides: TGTGCCAGCAGTGAGAAGGGGTGGCGGTCCTCTGGAAACACCATATATTTT.

CDR3 residues: CASSLMGLAGGTDTQYF. The CDR3 coding sequence is TGTGCCAGCAGCTTAATGGGACTAGCGGGGGGCACAGATACGCAGTATTTT. The chain links TRBV7-2 to TRBJ2-3, with 14 bases aligning to TRBD2. The CDR3 has 17 amino acids. V gave up 2 bases and J gave up 1 base; unmatched junction bases: 2. In germline, CDR1 is SGHTA, CDR2 FQGNSA.

CDR3 nucleotide sequence: TGTGCCAGCAGCGTAGGCGCGAGCTATTACTCCTACAATGAGCAGTTCTTC. It encodes CASSVGASYYSYNEQFF. The rearrangement links TRBV9 to TRBJ2-1, with D hard to call. The CDR3 is made up of 17 amino acids. The ends were cut back, 0 bases at V and 0 bases at J, with 13 bases in the middle. Germline assignment: CDR1 SGDLS and CDR2 YYNGEE.

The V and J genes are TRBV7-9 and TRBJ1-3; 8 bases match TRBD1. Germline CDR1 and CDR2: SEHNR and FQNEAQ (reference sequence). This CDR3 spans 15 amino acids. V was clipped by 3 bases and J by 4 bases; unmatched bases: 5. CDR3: CASSFPTGEGNTIYF. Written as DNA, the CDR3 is TGTGCCAGCAGCTTCCCGACAGGGGAGGGAAACACCATATATTTT.